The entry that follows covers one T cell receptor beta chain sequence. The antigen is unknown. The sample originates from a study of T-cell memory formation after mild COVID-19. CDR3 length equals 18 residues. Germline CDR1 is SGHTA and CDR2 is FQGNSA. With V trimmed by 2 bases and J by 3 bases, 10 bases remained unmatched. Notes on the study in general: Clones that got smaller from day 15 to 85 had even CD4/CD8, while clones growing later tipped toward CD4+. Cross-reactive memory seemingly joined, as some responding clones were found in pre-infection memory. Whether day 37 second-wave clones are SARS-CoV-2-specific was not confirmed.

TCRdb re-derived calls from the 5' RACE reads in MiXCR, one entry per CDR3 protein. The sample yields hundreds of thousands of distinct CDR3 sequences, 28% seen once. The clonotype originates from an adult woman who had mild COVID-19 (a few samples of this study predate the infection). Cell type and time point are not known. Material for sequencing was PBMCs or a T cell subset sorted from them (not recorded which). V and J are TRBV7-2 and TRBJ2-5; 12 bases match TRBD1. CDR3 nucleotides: TGTGCCAGCAGCTTATTCGGGACAGGGGGCACGACCGAAGAGACCCAGTACTTC. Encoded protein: CASSLFGTGGTTEETQYF.